This TCR beta chain was sequenced in a study of PD-1 and CTLA-4 blockade in melanoma. The V gene's germline CDR1 is MNHNY and CDR2 SVGAGI (reference sequence). V lost 7 bases to trimming and J lost 0 bases, with 7 bases between them. CDR3 length: 13 residues. The protocol was immunoSEQ multiplex PCR, while the TCRdb copy is restricted to in-frame clones and leaves out a portion. The table records 25,000 to 35,000 clones, 85% to 90% of them present only once. The receptor's source is a human donor with melanoma. Specimen: CD8+ T cells from peripheral blood, collected before anti-PD-1 treatment. The V gene is TRBV6-6, the J gene TRBJ1-5; unclear D gene. CDR3 in DNA: TGTGCCAGCACTGAGTATAGCAATCAGCCCCAGCATTTT. It encodes CASTEYSNQPQHF.